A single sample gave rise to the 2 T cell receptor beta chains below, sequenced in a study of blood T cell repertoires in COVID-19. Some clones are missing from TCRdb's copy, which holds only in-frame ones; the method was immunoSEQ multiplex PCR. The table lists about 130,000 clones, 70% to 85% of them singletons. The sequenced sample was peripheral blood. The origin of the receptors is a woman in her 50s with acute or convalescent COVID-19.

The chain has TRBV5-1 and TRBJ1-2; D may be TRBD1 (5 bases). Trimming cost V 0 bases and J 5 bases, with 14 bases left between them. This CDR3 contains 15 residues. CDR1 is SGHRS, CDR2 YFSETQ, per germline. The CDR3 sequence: CASSLGQLKPYGYTF. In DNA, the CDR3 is TGCGCCAGCAGCTTGGGACAGCTAAAACCTTATGGCTACACCTTC.

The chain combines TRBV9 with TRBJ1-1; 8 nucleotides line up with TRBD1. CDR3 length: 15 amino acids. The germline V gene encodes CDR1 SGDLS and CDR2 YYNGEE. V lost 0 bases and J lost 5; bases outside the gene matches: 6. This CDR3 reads CASSVGQGASTEAFF. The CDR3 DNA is TGTGCCAGCAGCGTAGGTCAGGGGGCCTCAACTGAAGCTTTCTTT.